Presented here are 19 T cell receptor beta chains from one specimen sequenced in a study of cytomegalovirus exposure and HLA in healthy donors. It was with 60 Vbeta and 13 Jbeta primers that the PCR ran. Using immunoSEQ multiplex PCR, the repertoire was profiled, and TCRdb retains in-frame clones only, with some absent. The table has some 90,000 clones, 76% seen once; the top ten hold roughly 3%. Material: PBMCs. These receptors were taken from a man aged 40-49 years in good health and CMV-seronegative.

The chain links TRBV7-9 to TRBJ2-2, with 8 bases lining up with TRBD2. The V segment lost 6 bases and the J segment 0 bases; nucleotides outside the gene matches: 9. The V gene's germline CDR1 is SEHNR and CDR2 FQNEAQ (reference sequence). The length of the CDR3 is 17 residues. CDR3 nucleotides: TGTGCCAGCAGTCGATCCGGGGGGGCAGCGAACACCGGGGAGCTGTTTTTT. This codes for CASSRSGGAANTGELFF.

The gene calls are TRBV6-4 and TRBJ2-2; 8 nucleotides agree with TRBD2. The CDR3 contains 14 residues. Germline lookup yields CDR1 MRHNA and CDR2 SNTAGT. V gave up 0 bases and J gave up 6 bases; unmatched junction bases: 0. The CDR3 sequence is CASSDSRGAGELFF. Here the CDR3 DNA reads TGTGCCAGCAGTGACTCGCGGGGGGCCGGGGAGCTGTTTTTT.

The V and J genes are TRBV7-6 and TRBJ2-7, with 12 bases identical to TRBD1. Germline loops: CDR1 SGHVS, CDR2 FNYEAQ. The CDR3 is 14 residues long. The V segment lost 4 bases and the J segment 6 bases; nucleotides outside the gene matches: 4. CDR3 loop: CASSSRDRGREQYF. CDR3 bases: TGTGCCAGCAGCTCCCGGGACAGGGGGCGCGAGCAGTACTTC.

This clone appeared once. CDR3 DNA sequence: TGTGCCAGCAGCGTAGGTTCTAGAACATCGCATGGCTACACCTTC. Translating it yields CASSVGSRTSHGYTF. The chain recombines TRBV9 with TRBJ1-2; D unclear. Trimming left V 0 bases short and J 6 bases short, with 15 bases between. Germline V gene data show CDR1 as SGDLS and CDR2 as YYNGEE. The CDR3 contains 15 residues. The whole variable domain, filled in from reference TRBV9 and TRBJ1-2, reads DSGVTQTPKHLITATGQRVTLRCSPRSGDLSVYWYQQSLDQGLQFLIQYYNGEERAKGNILERFSAQQFPDLHSELNLSSLELGDSALYFCASSVGSRTSHGYTFGSGTRLTVV.

This chain uses TRBV9 with TRBJ2-7; a weak D match, TRBD2 (6 bases). Trimming removed 5 bases from V and 2 bases from J, with 14 bases in between. Germline V gene lookup returns CDR1 SGDLS and CDR2 YYNGEE. The CDR3 contains 14 residues. CDR3 residues: CASRAGTQTYEQYF. The CDR3 nucleotides read TGTGCCAGCAGAGCCGGGACTCAGACCTACGAGCAGTACTTC. Full variable domain (missing parts from reference TRBV9 and TRBJ2-7): DSGVTQTPKHLITATGQRVTLRCSPRSGDLSVYWYQQSLDQGLQFLIQYYNGEERAKGNILERFSAQQFPDLHSELNLSSLELGDSALYFCASRAGTQTYEQYFGPGTRLTVT.

The chain is built from TRBV27 and TRBJ2-6; D is unresolved. CDR3 size: 15 residues. Germline-derived CDR1 and CDR2 are MNHEY and SMNVEV (reference sequence). V shed 6 bases and J shed 5 bases, with 14 bases lying between them. For the CDR3, the DNA is TGTGCCAGCAGCCAACGAGGATCGAGGGCCAACGTCCTGACTTTC. Residues: CASSQRGSRANVLTF.

This clone has more than one count but fewer than ten. This chain connects TRBV9 to TRBJ2-7; the D is unclear. With 1 base removed from V and 5 bases from J, the gap between germline ends came to 10 bases. CDR3 length: 13 residues. Germline values: CDR1 SGDLS, CDR2 YYNGEE. The CDR3: CASSVRALDEQYF. The CDR3 nucleotides are TGTGCCAGCAGCGTACGAGCGCTGGACGAGCAGTACTTC. Together with reference TRBV9 and TRBJ2-7, the CDR3 gives the full variable domain: DSGVTQTPKHLITATGQRVTLRCSPRSGDLSVYWYQQSLDQGLQFLIQYYNGEERAKGNILERFSAQQFPDLHSELNLSSLELGDSALYFCASSVRALDEQYFGPGTRLTVT.

V and J are TRBV5-1 and TRBJ1-4, with 7 bases identical to TRBD1. The CDR3 sequence is 14 residues long. After removal of 3 bases from V and 4 bases from J, the junction contained 3 bases not matched to a gene. Germline V CDR1 and CDR2: SGHRS, YFSETQ. The CDR3: CASSSGGNNEKLFF. The CDR3 nucleotides are TGCGCCAGCAGCTCAGGGGGTAATAATGAAAAACTGTTTTTT.

The chain links TRBV4-1 to TRBJ2-1; TRBD1 might be the D (5 bases). There are 17 residues in the CDR3. Germline CDR1 is MGHRA and CDR2 is YSYEKL. Deletions cut 2 bases from V and 0 bases from J, with 14 bases between. DNA for the CDR3: TGCGCCAGCAGCCAACCTACAGGACGGAGCTCCTACAATGAGCAGTTCTTC. It translates to CASSQPTGRSSYNEQFF.

In DNA form, the CDR3 reads TGTGCCAGCAGTTTATCCCTTACAGGGGCGACACCCCTCCACTTT. The encoded protein is CASSLSLTGATPLHF. The rearrangement uses TRBV27 and TRBJ1-6; 7 nucleotides match TRBD1. This CDR3 region has 15 residues. Germline CDR1 MNHEY, CDR2 SMNVEV (reference sequence). V lost 0 bases to trimming and J lost 11 bases; unmatched junction nucleotides: 7.

This chain connects TRBV5-8 to TRBJ2-3; D is perhaps TRBD2 (5 bases). Trimming pared 4 bases from V and 0 bases from J, leaving 15 bases between. This CDR3 has 16 residues. CDR1 and CDR2 (germline): SGHTS, YDEGEE. The CDR3 reads CASSAGGPASTDTQYF. In DNA, the CDR3 is TGTGCCAGCAGCGCTGGCGGGCCCGCTAGCACAGATACGCAGTATTTT.

This clone was detected only a few times. The rearrangement links TRBV18 to TRBJ2-3; D might be TRBD1 (6 bases). CDR1 is KGHSH and CDR2 is LQKENI in the germline V gene. The CDR3 has 16 amino acids. The V end was cut by 8 bases, the J end by 2 bases, with 20 bases between. The CDR3 reads CASERGQTGTTDTQYF. The CDR3 DNA follows: TGTGCCAGCGAGAGGGGACAAACAGGAACCACAGATACGCAGTATTTT.

The chain is built from TRBV29-1 and TRBJ2-7; tentatively, D is TRBD2 (7 bases). The DNA end is more similar to TRBJ2-5, so the J call may be wrong. The CDR3 is made up of 12 amino acids. Germline CDR1 SQVTM, CDR2 ANQGSEA. The CDR3 coding sequence is TGCAGCGTTGTGGCGGGGGCTGAGACCCAGTACTTC. It codes for CSVVAGAETQYF.

The V call is TRBV2, the J call TRBJ1-6; no clear D. Between the trimmed V and J ends, which lost 4 bases and 5 bases, there was a span of 15 bases. The CDR3 contains 16 residues. CDR1 is SNHLY, CDR2 FYNNEI, per germline. CDR3: CASSGPGSHNNSPLHF. The CDR3 DNA is TGTGCCAGCAGTGGTCCCGGGTCACATAATAATTCACCCCTCCACTTT. Supplemented by reference TRBV2 and TRBJ1-6, the full variable domain reads EPEVTQTPSHQVTQMGQEVILRCVPISNHLYFYWYRQILGQKVEFLVSFYNNEISEKSEIFDDQFSVERPDGSNFTLKIRSTKLEDSAMYFCASSGPGSHNNSPLHFGNGTRLTVT.

With regard to this clone: The sample holds other DNA sequences that translate to the same CDR3. V and J are TRBV4-3 and TRBJ2-3; the D is unclear. Germline values: CDR1 LGHNA, CDR2 YSLEER. The CDR3 is 14 amino acids. Between the trimmed V and J ends, which lost 7 bases and 2 bases, there was a span of 13 bases. CDR3 protein: CASTERVFTDTQYF. The CDR3 region has the DNA TGCGCCAGCACCGAGAGAGTGTTCACAGATACGCAGTATTTT.

J is TRBJ2-1 and V is TRBV14, with 9 bases lining up with TRBD2. Looked up from germline, CDR1 is SGHDN and CDR2 is FVKESK. J was trimmed by 8 bases and V by 1 base; bases with no gene match: 9. The CDR3 is 16 amino acids. The chain's CDR3 is CASSQGSGLAFYEQFF. The CDR3 nucleotides read TGTGCCAGCAGCCAAGGTTCGGGACTAGCCTTCTATGAGCAGTTCTTC.

This clone appeared a few times. The chain is built from TRBV4-1 and TRBJ1-4, with D perhaps matching TRBD1 (5 bases). This CDR3 is 15 amino acids long. Germline V gene sequence: CDR1 MGHRA, CDR2 YSYEKL. V lost 2 bases to trimming and J lost 7 bases, with 14 bases between them. CDR3 in amino acids: CASSQSGVRGEKLFF. The CDR3 DNA sequence: TGCGCCAGCAGCCAATCGGGGGTTCGTGGTGAAAAACTGTTTTTT.

V usage is TRBV2 and J usage is TRBJ1-6; 7 bases line up with TRBD1. CDR3 size: 13 residues. The ends lost 8 bases at V and 10 bases at J; junction bases unmatched: 8. Germline V gives CDR1 SNHLY, CDR2 FYNNEI. CDR3 amino acids: CASQGGLGSPLHF. CDR3 coding DNA: TGTGCCAGCCAGGGGGGCCTTGGGTCACCCCTCCACTTT.

The chain is built from TRBV30 and TRBJ1-1, with D possibly being TRBD1 (6 bases). V lost 2 bases, J lost 5 bases, and 15 bases lay in between. Germline CDR1 and CDR2: GTSNPN and SVGIG (reference sequence). CDR3 length: 14 amino acids. For the CDR3, the DNA is TGTGCCTGGAGTCGCAGAACAGGGTTAACTGAAGCTTTCTTT. This codes for CAWSRRTGLTEAFF.